This entry lists 11 T cell receptor beta chains sequenced from one sample in a study of T cells in Graves' hyperthyroidism and ophthalmopathy. Researchers amplified the TCR beta CDR3 regions from RNA transcripts. RT-PCR in the first round (using the HTBI primer set) targeted the TCR CDR3. TCRdb re-called the multiplex PCR reads through MiXCR, storing one row per CDR3 protein. The data show nearly 600,000 distinct CDR3 sequences, around 14% seen once. The sample taken for sequencing was blood. All receptors come from a woman aged 18-29 years with Graves' ophthalmopathy.

The table lists this clonotype with many counts. The chain couples TRBV7-9 to TRBJ2-7; 12 nucleotides align to TRBD2. The CDR3 contains 14 residues. Losses at the gene ends were 5 bases for V and 5 bases for J; bases not matched to a gene: 4. Looked up from germline, CDR1 is SEHNR and CDR2 is FQNEAQ (reference sequence). CDR3 DNA: TGTGCCAGCAGCGTGACTAGCGGGAGAAACGAGCAGTACTTC. Its translation is CASSVTSGRNEQYF.

This clonotype was picked up a small number of times. The chain recombines TRBV19 with TRBJ2-7; the match to TRBD2 covers 8 bases. The CDR3 length is 14 residues. Germline CDR1 reads LNHDA; CDR2 reads SQIVND (reference sequence). With 8 bases clipped from V and 1 base from J, the junction kept 7 bases outside the gene matches. Here the CDR3 DNA reads TGTGCCAGTCATACCACTAGCGGTTCCTACGAGCAGTACTTC. Its translation: CASHTTSGSYEQYF.

In this sample, this clonotype turned up a few times. The chain employs TRBV5-5 and TRBJ2-7; 8 bases line up with TRBD1. CDR3 length: 16 residues. After removal of 1 base from V and 5 bases from J, the junction contained 11 bases not matched to a gene. Germline-derived CDR1 and CDR2 are SGHKS and YYEKEE (reference sequence). The CDR3 sequence is CASSLRGNRGSHEQYF. CDR3 nucleotides: TGTGCCAGCAGCTTGCGCGGGAACAGGGGGTCACACGAGCAGTACTTC.

J is TRBJ2-4 and V is TRBV7-2; TRBD2 aligns across 13 bases. The junction had 7 bases not matched to a gene; V was cut back by 5 bases and J by 15 bases. Germline V gene data show CDR1 as SGHTA and CDR2 as FQGNSA. This CDR3 has 13 amino acids. The CDR3 DNA sequence: TGTGCCAGCAGCCCCGCGGGACTAGCGGGAATGTACTTC. As protein: CASSPAGLAGMYF.

This clonotype was seen at least ten times. The V and J genes are TRBV3-1 and TRBJ2-1, with 8 bases that match TRBD2. Germline CDR1 is LGHDT and CDR2 is YNNKEL (reference sequence). V lost 1 base and J lost 13; bases outside the gene matches: 12. The CDR3 extends over 15 amino acids. In nucleotides, the CDR3 is TGTGCCAGCAGCCAAGGAGTAGCGGGAACATCAACCCAGTTCTTC. It encodes CASSQGVAGTSTQFF.

This clonotype was counted at least ten times. The junction shows a germline mismatch at one end, possibly a read error. This chain joins TRBV7-9 and TRBJ1-1, with D unresolved. Germline lookup yields CDR1 SEHNR and CDR2 FQNEAQ (reference sequence). The CDR3 contains 13 residues. CDR3 sequence: CASSLVLNTEAFF. The CDR3 bases are TGTGCCAGCAGTTTAGTGCTGAACACTGAAGCTTTCTTT. The variable domain in full, with the rest retrieved from reference TRBV7-9 and TRBJ1-1, is DTGVSQNPRHKITKRGQNVTFRCDPISEHNRLYWYRQTLGQGPEFLTYFQNEAQLEKSRLLSDRFSAERPKGSFSTLEIQRTEQGDSAMYLCASSLVLNTEAFFGQGTRLTVV.

This clonotype was observed once. The chain couples TRBV20-1 to TRBJ2-1; 12 bases map to TRBD2. Germline V gene sequence: CDR1 DFQATT, CDR2 SNEGSKA (reference sequence). Germline trimming cut 3 bases from V and 7 bases from J; bases unmatched to any gene: 13. The CDR3 is 17 residues long. The DNA of the CDR3 is TGCAGTGCTAGGCGGGTACCGACTAGCGGGAGAGGGAATGAGCAGTTCTTC. As protein: CSARRVPTSGRGNEQFF.

This clonotype appeared many times. The chain has TRBV14 and TRBJ1-1, with 8 positions matching TRBD1. The junction had 11 bases not matched to a gene; V was cut back by 6 bases and J by 11 bases. Germline lookup yields CDR1 SGHDN and CDR2 FVKESK. There are 13 residues in the CDR3. The CDR3 reads CASSPDRANLAFF. CDR3 sequence (DNA): TGTGCCAGCAGTCCGGACAGGGCCAACCTGGCTTTCTTT.

This clonotype was counted many times. The chain is built from TRBV7-9 and TRBJ2-1; TRBD2 aligns across 10 bases. This CDR3 spans 16 amino acids. V gave up 1 base and J gave up 5 bases; unmatched junction bases: 5. Germline V gene lookup returns CDR1 SEHNR and CDR2 FQNEAQ (reference sequence). CDR3 sequence: CASSLVRLAGDNEQFF. DNA of the CDR3: TGTGCCAGCAGCTTAGTCCGTCTAGCGGGAGACAATGAGCAGTTCTTC.

The sample holds many counts of this clonotype. This chain links TRBV11-2 with TRBJ2-5; weak D call: TRBD2 (6 bases). This CDR3 is 13 amino acids long. The V end was cut by 0 bases, the J end by 7 bases, with 9 bases between. The germline V gene encodes CDR1 SGHAT and CDR2 FQNNGV. The CDR3 DNA is TGTGCCAGCAGCTTAGAGGGGGGAGGGACCCAGTACTTC. Protein product: CASSLEGGGTQYF.

This clonotype has a handful of counts. The V gene is TRBV12-5, the J gene TRBJ1-1, with D possibly matching TRBD1 (6 bases). The V gene's germline CDR1 is LGHNT and CDR2 FRNRAP. V gave up 6 bases and J gave up 5 bases, with 16 bases separating them. The CDR3 loop spans 14 amino acids. The CDR3 DNA sequence: TGTGCTAGTGGACCACAGGGATTTGGGACTGAAGCTTTCTTT. This gives the protein CASGPQGFGTEAFF.